A single sample is the source of the 8 T cell receptor beta chains below, sequenced in a study of cytomegalovirus exposure and HLA in healthy donors. Sequencing used immunoSEQ multiplex PCR; TCRdb keeps in-frame clones, though not all of them. The sample records 200,000 to 250,000 clones, about nine tenths being singletons. Input material: PBMCs. Receptors originate from a woman aged 18-29 years in good health and CMV-seropositive.

The gene calls are TRBV19 and TRBJ1-1; D is unresolved. The CDR3 spans 11 residues. The germline gives CDR1 LNHDA, CDR2 SQIVND (reference sequence). The V end was cut by 4 bases, the J end by 7 bases, with 7 bases between. CDR3 sequence: CASSNSYEAFF. The CDR3, as DNA: TGTGCCAGTAGTAACAGCTATGAAGCTTTCTTT.

The gene calls are TRBV6-4 and TRBJ2-1; 8 bases align to TRBD2. V lost 5 bases to trimming and J lost 7 bases; unmatched junction nucleotides: 7. From germline, CDR1 is MRHNA and CDR2 SNTAGT. The CDR3 is 14 amino acids. CDR3 loop: CASSRGLASNEQFF. CDR3 DNA sequence: TGTGCCAGCAGTCGAGGACTAGCTTCGAATGAGCAGTTCTTC.

The CDR3 DNA reads as TGTGCCAGCAGTTTATTGCTCGGGACTAGCTCGCATGAGCAGTTCTTC. Amino acids: CASSLLLGTSSHEQFF. The gene calls are TRBV27 and TRBJ2-1; 9 bases are a match to TRBD2. CDR3 size: 16 residues. Germline lookup yields CDR1 MNHEY and CDR2 SMNVEV (reference sequence). The V gene end was trimmed by 1 base and the J gene end by 8 bases; junction bases not matched to a gene: 9.

V and J are TRBV10-2 and TRBJ2-1; D is perhaps TRBD1 (5 bases). V was cut by 5 bases and J by 4 bases, with 15 bases left in between. Germline assignment: CDR1 WSHSY and CDR2 SAAADI. CDR3 length equals 15 residues. The CDR3 coding sequence is TGCGCCAGCAGTTTCCCAGGGCGGTCTTACAATGAGCAGTTCTTC. This gives the protein CASSFPGRSYNEQFF.

This chain connects TRBV28 to TRBJ2-7, with D maybe TRBD1 (6 bases). Trimming removed 8 bases at V and 1 base at J, with 12 bases between. Germline-derived CDR1 and CDR2 are MDHEN and SYDVKM. This CDR3 has 13 amino acids. DNA of the CDR3: TGTGCCAGCGAACGGGACACTTCCTACGAGCAGTACTTC. This codes for CASERDTSYEQYF.

The chain joins TRBV18 to TRBJ2-2; 8 nucleotides align to TRBD1. The J segment lost 0 bases and the V segment lost 5 bases, leaving 5 bases of the junction unmatched. Germline V CDR1 and CDR2: KGHSH, LQKENI. CDR3 length equals 16 residues. The CDR3 reads CASSENRGANTGELFF. The CDR3 nucleotides are TGTGCCAGCTCAGAAAACAGGGGGGCGAACACCGGGGAGCTGTTTTTT.

This chain uses TRBV6-5 with TRBJ1-2, with 7 bases lining up with TRBD1. The CDR3 has 8 amino acids. Germline values: CDR1 MNHEY, CDR2 SVGAGI. The CDR3 reads CATGPGTF. For the CDR3, the DNA is TGTGCGACAGGGCCTGGGACCTTC.

This clone turned up a few times. The chain employs TRBV10-3 and TRBJ2-1, with 9 positions matching TRBD2. The CDR3 sequence is 14 residues long. The V segment lost 7 bases and the J segment 4 bases; nucleotides outside the gene matches: 5. Germline lookup yields CDR1 ENHRY and CDR2 SYGVKD. CDR3 loop: CAITLAGIYNEQFF. CDR3 DNA sequence: TGTGCCATCACCCTAGCGGGGATTTACAATGAGCAGTTCTTC.